This TCR beta chain came from a study of blood T cell repertoires in COVID-19. As for the study in general: Acute and convalescent COVID-19 specimens originated in the United States, Italy and Spain.

Per the study methods: Estimation of nucleated cell counts was performed using reference gene primer amplification. The repertoire was sequenced with immunoSEQ multiplex PCR; TCRdb's copy has only in-frame clones and lacks some. That table supplies the V and J calls and clone size; D and trimming were determined from the DNA. The sample lists more than 13,000 clones; 85% to 90% were seen once. The CDR3 loop spans 15 amino acids. Germline V gives CDR1 LNHDA, CDR2 SQIVND (reference sequence). The V gene lost 6 bases and the J gene lost 4 bases, with 15 bases spanning the gap. The material sequenced was peripheral blood. This receptor was identified in a woman between 65 and 79 years old in a cohort sampled during active or convalescent COVID-19. This chain joins TRBV19 and TRBJ1-4; possibly TRBD1 for D (5 bases). CDR3 residues: CASRRSAGNNEKLFF. CDR3 in DNA: TGTGCCAGTAGACGGTCGGCAGGGAATAATGAAAAACTGTTTTTT. Complete variable domain (other parts from reference TRBV19 and TRBJ1-4): DGGITQSPKYLFRKEGQNVTLSCEQNLNHDAMYWYRQDPGQGLRLIYYSQIVNDFQKGDIAEGYSVSREKKESFPLTVTSAQKNPTAFYLCASRRSAGNNEKLFFGSGTQLSVL.